A selection of T cell receptor beta chains follows, all from one sample in a study of immune evolution from preneoplasia to lung adenocarcinoma. Profiling relied on immunoSEQ multiplex PCR, and the TCRdb table lists in-frame clones only, not all of them. The table shows several thousand clones, with approximately 85% occurring only once. Sequenced sample: FFPE minimally invasive lung adenocarcinoma tissue. These TCRs come from a person between 65 and 80 years old with lung adenocarcinoma. CDR3s include the opening cysteine and the closing phenylalanine or tryptophan. The D gene is left open where the match is weak. For some rows the clone size is stated as once, few or many, or as a class when expanded; others skip it.

d_call: NA; v_call: TRBV27; clone_size: NA; j_call: TRBJ2-1; cdr3_nt: TGTGCCAGCAGTTTAACTACTAGTGGGGACAATGAGCAGTTCTTC; cdr3_aa: CASSLTTSGDNEQFF
d_call: NA; v_call: TRBV7-2; clone_size: NA; j_call: TRBJ2-2; cdr3_nt: TGTGCCAGCAGCTTACAGGGGTCGGACGGGGAGCTGTTTTTT; cdr3_aa: CASSLQGSDGELFF
d_call: NA; v_call: TRBV9; clone_size: NA; j_call: TRBJ2-3; cdr3_nt: TGTGCCAGCAGCGTAGGGGGGGGGCCTAGCACAGATACGCAGTATTTT; cdr3_aa: CASSVGGGPSTDTQYF
d_call: NA; v_call: TRBV7-9; clone_size: NA; j_call: TRBJ2-1; cdr3_nt: TGTGCCAGCAGCATCCTGCGGGGCTTTTCCTACAATGAGCAGTTCTTC; cdr3_aa: CASSILRGFSYNEQFF
d_call: TRBD2; v_call: TRBV29-1; clone_size: NA; j_call: TRBJ2-1; cdr3_nt: TGCAGCGTTCCGGGGGGAACTTACAATGAGCAGTTCTTC; cdr3_aa: CSVPGGTYNEQFF
d_call: NA; v_call: TRBV4-1; clone_size: NA; j_call: TRBJ1-2; cdr3_nt: TGCGCCAGCAGCCAGGACACTCGTCACTATGGCTACACCTTC; cdr3_aa: CASSQDTRHYGYTF
d_call: NA; v_call: TRBV28; clone_size: NA; j_call: TRBJ1-6; cdr3_nt: TGTGCCAGCAGGGGAAATAATTCACCCCTCCACTTT; cdr3_aa: CASRGNNSPLHF
d_call: NA; v_call: TRBV9; clone_size: NA; j_call: TRBJ2-5; cdr3_nt: TGTGCCAGCAGCGTAGCTGGGGCGGGGGCGGAAGAGACCCAGTACTTC; cdr3_aa: CASSVAGAGAEETQYF
d_call: TRBD1; v_call: TRBV7-2; clone_size: once; j_call: TRBJ2-2; cdr3_nt: TGTGCCAGCAGCTCACAGGGGGCGGGGAACACCGGGGAGCTGTTTTTT; cdr3_aa: CASSSQGAGNTGELFF
d_call: NA; v_call: TRBV27; clone_size: NA; j_call: TRBJ1-2; cdr3_nt: TGTGCCAGTCGTCCCCAGACTGACCTCTATGGCTACACCTTC; cdr3_aa: CASRPQTDLYGYTF
d_call: NA; v_call: TRBV11-2; clone_size: NA; j_call: TRBJ1-1; cdr3_nt: TGTGCCAGCAGCCCGATATGGCTCCCTGAAGCTTTCTTT; cdr3_aa: CASSPIWLPEAFF
d_call: TRBD2; v_call: TRBV15; clone_size: few; j_call: TRBJ2-7; cdr3_nt: TGTGCCACCAGCAAGGGAGGGAGCGACGAGCAGTACTTC; cdr3_aa: CATSKGGSDEQYF
d_call: NA; v_call: TRBV4-1; clone_size: NA; j_call: TRBJ2-7; cdr3_nt: TGCGCCAGCAGCCAGGCCTCCTTGGGGGAATATGAGCAGTACTTC; cdr3_aa: CASSQASLGEYEQYF
d_call: NA; v_call: TRBV19; clone_size: NA; j_call: TRBJ2-2; cdr3_nt: TGTGCCAGTAGCCCCCGGTACGGGGAGCTGTTTTTT; cdr3_aa: CASSPRYGELFF
d_call: TRBD2; v_call: TRBV9; clone_size: NA; j_call: TRBJ2-1; cdr3_nt: TGTGCCAGCAGCCCTGGACTAGCGGGGGGAGTGCAGTTCTTC; cdr3_aa: CASSPGLAGGVQFF
d_call: NA; v_call: TRBV29-1; clone_size: NA; j_call: TRBJ2-7; cdr3_nt: TGCAGCGTTGACGAGGGATTGGGGCAGTACTTC; cdr3_aa: CSVDEGLGQYF
d_call: NA; v_call: TRBV5-6; clone_size: NA; j_call: TRBJ1-2; cdr3_nt: TGTGCCAGCAGCTGGATAGGGGCGACCTATGGCTACACCTTC; cdr3_aa: CASSWIGATYGYTF
d_call: NA; v_call: TRBV6-1; clone_size: NA; j_call: TRBJ1-1; cdr3_nt: TGTGCCAGCACGGTGATGGGTTTCGGCACTGAAGCTTTCTTT; cdr3_aa: CASTVMGFGTEAFF
d_call: NA; v_call: TRBV6-1; clone_size: NA; j_call: TRBJ1-6; cdr3_nt: TGTGCCAGCAGTGAAGCGACAGAGTATAGGTCACCCCTCCACTTT; cdr3_aa: CASSEATEYRSPLHF
d_call: NA; v_call: TRBV30; clone_size: NA; j_call: TRBJ2-7; cdr3_nt: TGTGCCTGGAGCAGGGGCGCCCCCTACGAGCAGTACTTC; cdr3_aa: CAWSRGAPYEQYF
d_call: NA; v_call: TRBV28; clone_size: NA; j_call: TRBJ1-2; cdr3_nt: TGTGCCAGCAGTACAGGGCCTAACTATGGCTACACCTTC; cdr3_aa: CASSTGPNYGYTF
d_call: NA; v_call: TRBV7-9; clone_size: NA; j_call: TRBJ1-2; cdr3_nt: TGTGCCAGCAGCTTAGCAGGGCCTGGCTACACCTTC; cdr3_aa: CASSLAGPGYTF
d_call: NA; v_call: TRBV4-1; clone_size: few; j_call: TRBJ2-7; cdr3_nt: TGCGCCAGCAGCCAAGGTTGGAGCAGGGGCCAGGGCGAGCAGTACTTC; cdr3_aa: CASSQGWSRGQGEQYF
d_call: TRBD1; v_call: TRBV6-5; clone_size: NA; j_call: TRBJ2-2; cdr3_nt: TGTGCCATCAAAGACAGGGTCACCGGGGAGCTGTTTTTT; cdr3_aa: CAIKDRVTGELFF
d_call: NA; v_call: TRBV10-3; clone_size: NA; j_call: TRBJ1-1; cdr3_nt: TGTGCCATCAGTGAGGAGAGCAGACGGAATGAAGCTTTCTTT; cdr3_aa: CAISEESRRNEAFF
d_call: TRBD1; v_call: TRBV28; clone_size: NA; j_call: TRBJ1-2; cdr3_nt: TGTGCCAGCAGTTCAGGGGGCGGCTACACCTTC; cdr3_aa: CASSSGGGYTF
d_call: NA; v_call: TRBV10-3; clone_size: once; j_call: TRBJ1-1; cdr3_nt: TGTGCCATCAGTATAACAGAAAACACTGAAGCTTTCTTT; cdr3_aa: CAISITENTEAFF
d_call: NA; v_call: TRBV5-1; clone_size: once; j_call: TRBJ2-6; cdr3_nt: TGCGCCAGCAGCGCGACGGGGTCTGGGGCCAACGTCCTGACTTTC; cdr3_aa: CASSATGSGANVLTF
d_call: NA; v_call: TRBV7-6; clone_size: NA; j_call: TRBJ1-6; cdr3_nt: TGTGCCAGCAGCGGGGGGGGCGGCCCCCTCCACTTT; cdr3_aa: CASSGGGGPLHF
d_call: TRBD1; v_call: TRBV25-1; clone_size: NA; j_call: TRBJ2-3; cdr3_nt: TGTGCCAGCAGTGAATGGGGACAGGGGATAGATACGCAGTATTTT; cdr3_aa: CASSEWGQGIDTQYF